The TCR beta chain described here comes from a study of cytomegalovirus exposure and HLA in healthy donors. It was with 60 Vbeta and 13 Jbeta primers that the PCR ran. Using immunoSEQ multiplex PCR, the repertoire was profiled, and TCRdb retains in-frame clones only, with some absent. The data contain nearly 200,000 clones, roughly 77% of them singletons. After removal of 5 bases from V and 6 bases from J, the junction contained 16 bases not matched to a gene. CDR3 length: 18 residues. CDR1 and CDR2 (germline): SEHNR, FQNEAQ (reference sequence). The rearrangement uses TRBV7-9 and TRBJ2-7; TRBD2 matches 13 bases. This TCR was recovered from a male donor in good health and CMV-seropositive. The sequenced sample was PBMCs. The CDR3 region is CASSLRGGLAGVTGEQYF. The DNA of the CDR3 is TGTGCCAGCAGCCTTAGGGGCGGACTAGCGGGAGTCACGGGCGAGCAGTACTTC.